This TCR beta chain was sequenced for a study of human T cells and chemical hapten exposure (dated by TCRdb to the early 2020s). About the investigation overall: For sensitization, 2% DPC in acetone was applied to a 2 cm by 2 cm area of upper inner arm skin. Throughout the approximately 25-week study period, patients were also given weekly therapeutic DPC doses on the scalp. Patch testing on the upper back used Finn chambers containing 0.01% DPC, with scoring done after 6 days according to International Contact Dermatitis Research Group standards. The patient cohort, mostly female, included alopecia areata with under or over 50% scalp involvement, alopecia totalis and alopecia universalis. The libraries were sequenced as a pool, and the TCR yield per sample differed mostly because of small variations in library volumes within the pool. In alopecia patients, the study followed how the peripheral blood TCR repertoire changed in vivo over primary and secondary sensitization to diphenylcyclopropenone (DPC), a hapten. Patient blood was sampled pre-sensitization (week 0) and at 2, 6 and about 24 weeks after DPC sensitization. Twenty-nine alopecia patients gave blood for TCR sequencing at one to four time points (pre-sensitization, 2, 6 and 24 weeks). The study at large found these results: Because all patients had alopecia, a presumed autoimmune disease, the immune response of the patients might differ from that of healthy individuals. Repeated subsampling changed both the strength of the expansion versus patch-test correlation and the threshold at which the correlation became significant. DPC sensitization did not change how many TCRs were above 1 in 1000 frequency, and no evidence was found of alterations in global repertoire structure. Significantly more large CDR3 similarity clusters were formed by expanded TCRs than by pre-sensitization or healthy control sets, consistent with antigen-driven responses. The number of PT1 expanded TCRs positively correlated with patch test score, significant at thresholds 8, 16 and 32 but not 4.

Library generation was performed with RACE. TCRdb names NextSeq 500 as the instrument used. During library preparation, unique molecular identifiers were attached to individual cDNA molecules so that TCRs could be counted in a quantitative, reproducible way. From each blood RNA sample, both TCR alpha and TCR beta chains were sequenced. As for the original processing: A median of approximately 100,000 TCRs per sample was observed, with a range of roughly 23,224 to 700,000. V, J and CDR3 annotation of the TCR reads was performed with the Decombinator software suite. Every sample was subsampled to the same number of TCRs (28,000) for the PS versus PT1 abundance plots. TCRs were defined as expanded if absent before sensitization and observed at least eight times at the 2-week time point. The public reads were reanalyzed by TCRdb: fastp trimming at Q25, MiXCR alignment, in-frame beta chains only. Each entry is one CDR3 protein sequence, shown with its most common DNA and genes. The V and J calls reflect TCRdb's pipeline rather than the authors' work. The sample yields 150,000 to 200,000 distinct CDR3 sequences; about 14% were counted once. The ten largest account for around 1.7% of the sample.

The time point label, as the study defines it: patch test 1, 2 weeks after DPC sensitization. The treatment or condition label for this specimen denotes: therapeutic diphenylcyclopropenone sensitization with weekly scalp DPC. At each patch-test visit, blood was drawn before the patch test was applied. Patients were considered eligible if aged 18 to 70, diagnosed with alopecia and deemed suitable for DPC therapy, and patients were excluded if pregnant. Total RNA was extracted from unfractionated whole blood that had been collected in Tempus Blood RNA tubes. In the germline V gene, CDR1 corresponds to MDHEN and CDR2 to SYDVKM. The CDR3 covers 14 residues, taking in both the cysteine and the phenylalanine. Of the read, only the CDR3 DNA is kept; its 42 bases are in frame from base 1. For this chain, trimming is 6 bases at the V end and 6 bases at the J end, and the number of junction bases without a gene match is 8.

For this clonotype: The antigen it recognizes is unknown. Within one base of it there is no much larger clone, and no base qualities were kept.

The chain joins TRBV28 to TRBJ1-1; 9 bases in the junction line up with TRBD1. The origin of this receptor is a woman younger than 45 with alopecia areata. Some clones in this sample may be carry-over from other donors' samples. Specimen: whole blood, collected in connection with sensitization to the hapten diphenylcyclopropenone (DPC). The nucleotide sequence reads as follows: TGTGCCAGCAGATCGACAGGGGGTGGCCCTGAAGCTTTCTTT. It translates to CASRSTGGGPEAFF.